These T cell receptor beta chains were read from a single sample in a study of radiotherapy plus CTLA-4 blockade in lung cancer. Assay used: immunoSEQ multiplex PCR; TCRdb lists only in-frame clones, some missing. The sample has roughly 25,000 clones, approximately 70% seen once. The material sequenced was peripheral blood, taken from a patient treated with radiotherapy plus ipilimumab. The receptors here all came from a human donor with non-small cell lung cancer who had stable disease on radiotherapy plus ipilimumab. The CDR3 runs from the conserved cysteine through the conserved F or W. D genes are given only for firm matches. The size field is filled for only some rows; it gives once, few, many or a size class.

CDR3 DNA: TGTGCCAGCAGCTTAGGCTCATCCCGACGTAACTATGGCTACACCTTC
CDR3 protein: CASSLGSSRRNYGYTF
J gene: TRBJ1-2
D gene: .
clone size: few
V gene: TRBV7-6

CDR3 DNA: TGTGCCATCAGTGGAACCCCAGGGGGGCGTTTCGGCCCTGAAGCTTTCTTT
CDR3 protein: CAISGTPGGRFGPEAFF
J gene: TRBJ1-1
D gene: TRBD1
clone size: .
V gene: TRBV10-3

CDR3 DNA: TGTGCCAGCAGCTTAGGGGGCACAGATACGCAGTATTTT
CDR3 protein: CASSLGGTDTQYF
J gene: TRBJ2-3
D gene: .
clone size: few
V gene: TRBV7-2

CDR3 DNA: TGTGCCAGCAGTTACCAACCGGAAACCGGGGAGCTGTTTTTT
CDR3 protein: CASSYQPETGELFF
J gene: TRBJ2-2
D gene: .
clone size: .
V gene: TRBV6-5

CDR3 DNA: TGTGCCAGCAGTCCAAGAGCAGGGCCGGGCTACACCTTC
CDR3 protein: CASSPRAGPGYTF
J gene: TRBJ1-2
D gene: .
clone size: .
V gene: TRBV27

CDR3 DNA: TGTGCCAGCAGTCCTCCGGGACGGTATGGCTACACCTTC
CDR3 protein: CASSPPGRYGYTF
J gene: TRBJ1-2
D gene: .
clone size: medium-sized
V gene: TRBV28

CDR3 DNA: TGTGCCAGCAGCCGGCGGGGTACAAACCTCTCTGGAAACACCATATATTTT
CDR3 protein: CASSRRGTNLSGNTIYF
J gene: TRBJ1-3
D gene: .
clone size: .
V gene: TRBV11-3

CDR3 DNA: TGCGCCAGCAGCGTAATTAGTTCTTGGAGCAGCGCAGATACGCAGTATTTT
CDR3 protein: CASSVISSWSSADTQYF
J gene: TRBJ2-3
D gene: .
clone size: .
V gene: TRBV5-1

CDR3 DNA: TGTGCCAGCAGTTCCCTAACAGGGGATGGAATTCAGCCCCAGCATTTT
CDR3 protein: CASSSLTGDGIQPQHF
J gene: TRBJ1-5
D gene: TRBD1
clone size: .
V gene: TRBV6-5

CDR3 DNA: TGTGCTAGTGGTTTGGGACAGGGGGCGAGAGGGACTGAAGCTTTCTTT
CDR3 protein: CASGLGQGARGTEAFF
J gene: TRBJ1-1
D gene: TRBD1
clone size: .
V gene: TRBV12-5

CDR3 DNA: TGTGCCAGCAGCTTAGTTCCTAGCGTCTACAATGAGCAGTTCTTC
CDR3 protein: CASSLVPSVYNEQFF
J gene: TRBJ2-1
D gene: .
clone size: .
V gene: TRBV7-2

CDR3 DNA: TGCGCCAGCAGCCAAGAGGAACGCTCTGGGGCCAACGTCCTGACTTTC
CDR3 protein: CASSQEERSGANVLTF
J gene: TRBJ2-6
D gene: .
clone size: .
V gene: TRBV4-1

CDR3 DNA: TGCAGCGTTGAACGACCGGGACCCCATAGAAGATTCACTGAAGCTTTCTTT
CDR3 protein: CSVERPGPHRRFTEAFF
J gene: TRBJ1-1
D gene: .
clone size: .
V gene: TRBV29-1

CDR3 DNA: TGCGCCAGCAGCTTGGCCGGAGTTTTTGACGAGCAGTACTTC
CDR3 protein: CASSLAGVFDEQYF
J gene: TRBJ2-7
D gene: .
clone size: .
V gene: TRBV5-1